This paragraph reports one T cell receptor beta chain. The data were taken from a study of control samples from healthy donors and cancer patients. V lost 1 base and J 8 bases, leaving 13 bases between the germline ends. CDR3 length: 15 amino acids. Germline CDR1 reads SGHRS; CDR2 reads YFSETQ. Only in-frame clones appear in the TCRdb table, and some are missing; sequencing was by immunoSEQ multiplex PCR. The sample has some 70,000 clones, 83% seen once. This TCR came from a man in his fifties or sixties in good health. This rearrangement joins TRBV5-1 to TRBJ1-6; maybe TRBD1 (5 bases). The sample was blood. The CDR3 sequence is CASSLPGTGDSPLHF. CDR3 DNA sequence: TGCGCCAGCAGCTTGCCCGGGACTGGGGATTCACCCCTCCACTTT.